These 27 T cell receptor beta chains originate from one sample sequenced in a study of blood T cell repertoires in COVID-19. Assay: immunoSEQ multiplex PCR; the TCRdb copy retains only in-frame clones and omits some. The profile shows some 83,000 clones, roughly 86% of them singletons. The sample taken for sequencing was peripheral blood. Receptors originate from an elderly man with active or convalescent COVID-19.

This chain links TRBV28 with TRBJ1-5; 7 bases fit TRBD1. The V segment lost 9 bases and the J segment 11 bases; nucleotides outside the gene matches: 19. CDR1 and CDR2 from the germline V gene are MDHEN and SYDVKM. The CDR3 length is 15 residues. The CDR3 DNA is TGTGCCAGTTGGCCCGGACAGGACCTCCTCGAGACCCAGCATTTT. The encoded protein is CASWPGQDLLETQHF.

The DNA of the CDR3 is TGTGCCAGCAGTGATATAGCGGGGGGCTACAATGAGCAGTTCTTC. Encoded protein: CASSDIAGGYNEQFF. The chain employs TRBV25-1 and TRBJ2-1; 10 positions agree with TRBD2. This CDR3 has 15 residues. Germline CDR1 reads MGHDK; CDR2 reads SYGVNS. V was clipped by 3 bases and J by 3 bases; unmatched bases: 2.

The chain links TRBV3-1 (or the pseudogene TRBV3-2) to TRBJ1-2; the D gene is possibly TRBD1 (6 bases). The V and J ends lost 0 bases and 4 bases respectively, with 15 bases between them. The CDR3 contains 16 residues. CDR1 and CDR2 from the germline V gene are LGHDT and YNNKEL (reference sequence). DNA for the CDR3: TGTGCCAGCAGCCAAGACATGGACAGCTCTCTCTATGGCTACACCTTC. Amino acids: CASSQDMDSSLYGYTF.

The V and J genes are TRBV18 and TRBJ1-5; D is perhaps TRBD1 (5 bases). The CDR3 runs 15 residues. Germline CDR1 KGHSH, CDR2 LQKENI. Trimming removed 4 bases at V and 0 bases at J, with 10 bases between. The CDR3 DNA follows: TGTGCCAGCTCACTACGGACAAATAGCAATCAGCCCCAGCATTTT. Its translation: CASSLRTNSNQPQHF. Based on the CDR3 plus reference TRBV18 and TRBJ1-5, the full variable domain is NAGVMQNPRHLVRRRGQEARLRCSPMKGHSHVYWYRQLPEEGLKFMVYLQKENIIDESGMPKERFSAEFPKEGPSILRIQQVVRGDSAAYFCASSLRTNSNQPQHFGDGTRLSIL.

The rearrangement uses TRBV6-1 and TRBJ1-5, with D possibly being TRBD1 (5 bases). Germline CDR1 reads MNHNS; CDR2 reads SASEGT. The CDR3 covers 16 residues. Trimming took off 3 bases at V and 0 bases at J, with 12 bases between the two ends. The CDR3 coding sequence is TGTGCCAGCAGTGATAGGGGCAATCTTAGCAATCAGCCCCAGCATTTT. Translation gives CASSDRGNLSNQPQHF.

The chain links TRBV19 to TRBJ2-7, with D perhaps matching TRBD2 (6 bases). The CDR3 has 15 residues. The V gene lost 5 bases and the J gene lost 2 bases, with 16 bases spanning the gap. The germline V gene has CDR1 LNHDA and CDR2 SQIVND (reference sequence). CDR3 in DNA: TGTGCCAGTAGTCCCCGGGGTGCTAGCGCCTACGAGCAGTACGTC. It yields the protein CASSPRGASAYEQYV.

The chain employs TRBV5-5 and TRBJ2-1, with 7 bases matching TRBD2. This CDR3 is 16 amino acids long. The V and J ends lost 1 base and 4 bases, in that order; junction bases with no gene match: 8. Germline CDR1 reads SGHKS; CDR2 reads YYEKEE (reference sequence). The CDR3 DNA is TGTGCCAGCAGCTTGATGGCCAGCGGGGCTTACAATGAGCAGTTCTTC. Residues: CASSLMASGAYNEQFF.

The chain combines TRBV27 with TRBJ2-1; 9 bases agree with TRBD2. This CDR3 has 15 residues. CDR1 MNHEY and CDR2 SMNVEV come from the germline V gene (reference sequence). V dropped 6 bases and J dropped 2; count of bases not matched to a gene: 5. In DNA form, the CDR3 reads TGTGCCAGCAGCACGATAGCGGGGGCCTACAATGAGCAGTTCTTC. This translates into CASSTIAGAYNEQFF.

This CDR3 is CAISEQGSPNEQFF. CDR3 bases: TGTGCCATCAGTGAGCAGGGCTCACCGAATGAGCAGTTCTTC. The J gene is TRBJ2-1, the V gene TRBV10-3, with TRBD1 as a possible D gene (5 bases). In germline, CDR1 is ENHRY, CDR2 SYGVKD. Trimming took off 2 bases at V and 7 bases at J, with 12 bases between the two ends. This CDR3 comprises 14 residues.

The CDR3 coding sequence is TGTGCCAGCAGCTTCTGGACAGGGGCTAGCACAGATACGCAGTATTTT. Protein sequence: CASSFWTGASTDTQYF. This chain joins TRBV7-9 and TRBJ2-3, with TRBD1 identical over 9 bases. The CDR3 loop spans 16 amino acids. Germline assignment: CDR1 SEHNR and CDR2 FQNEAQ (reference sequence). After removal of 3 bases from V and 0 bases from J, the junction contained 4 bases not matched to a gene.

The chain has TRBV7-3 and TRBJ2-3, with a tentative D call TRBD2 (6 bases). Germline CDR1 reads SGHTA; CDR2 reads FQGTGA. The CDR3 sequence is 14 residues long. Deletions cut 5 bases from V and 4 bases from J, with 13 bases between. CDR3 sequence reads: CASSKGLNPDTQYF. The CDR3 DNA follows: TGTGCCAGCAGCAAGGGACTGAACCCAGATACGCAGTATTTT.

This rearrangement joins TRBV6-5 to TRBJ2-7; weak D call: TRBD1 (5 bases). Germline V gene lookup returns CDR1 MNHEY and CDR2 SVGAGI. The CDR3 has 13 amino acids. Trimming stripped 6 bases from V and 2 bases from J, with 11 bases between. The CDR3 nucleotides are TGTGCCAGCAGCGAGACAGTAGCCTACGAGCAGTACGTC. Translated: CASSETVAYEQYV.

This clone appeared a single time. This chain joins TRBV19 and TRBJ1-2; 9 positions match TRBD1. CDR3 length equals 18 residues. Losses at the gene ends were 0 bases for V and 4 bases for J; bases not matched to a gene: 12. Germline CDR1 LNHDA, CDR2 SQIVND (reference sequence). DNA of the CDR3: TGTGCCAGTAGTATAGATCTGGACAGGGGTATGCTTGGCTATGGCTACACCTTC. Translating it yields CASSIDLDRGMLGYGYTF.

The chain couples TRBV3-1 (or the pseudogene TRBV3-2) to TRBJ1-6; TRBD1 might be the D (6 bases). The germline V gene has CDR1 LGHDT and CDR2 YNNKEL (reference sequence). Trimming removed 3 bases at V and 9 bases at J, with 12 bases between. This CDR3 has 14 amino acids. This CDR3 reads CASSHTGSRSPLHF. For the CDR3, the DNA is TGTGCCAGCAGCCACACAGGGTCGCGTTCACCCCTCCACTTT.

The chain couples TRBV6-4 to TRBJ1-6; TRBD1 might be the D (5 bases). This CDR3 spans 13 amino acids. Deletions cut 6 bases from V and 10 bases from J, with 13 bases between. CDR1 MRHNA and CDR2 SNTAGT come from the germline V gene. The CDR3: CASREGRESPLHF. The DNA of the CDR3 is TGTGCCAGCAGGGAGGGGAGGGAATCACCCCTCCACTTT.

The rearrangement joins TRBV11-3 to TRBJ2-3; 13 nucleotides line up with TRBD2. The CDR3 covers 16 residues. With V trimmed by 5 bases and J by 6 bases, 8 bases remained unmatched. CDR1 and CDR2 (germline): SGHNT, YENEEA. The DNA of the CDR3 is TGTGCCAGCAGCGCCTCCGGGACTAGCGGGATGGATACGCAGTATTTT. This codes for CASSASGTSGMDTQYF. Full variable domain (rest looked up from reference TRBV11-3 and TRBJ2-3): EAGVVQSPRYKIIEKKQPVAFWCNPISGHNTLYWYLQNLGQGPELLIRYENEEAVDDSQLPKDRFSAERLKGVDSTLKIQPAELGDSAVYLCASSASGTSGMDTQYFGPGTRLTVL.

About this clone: Compared with germline, one end of the junction differs, possibly owing to a read error. CDR3 sequence: CASRLTGGWNTEAFF. For the CDR3, the DNA is TGTGCCAGCCGTTTAACAGGGGGCTGGAACACTGAAGCTTTCTTT. The genes are TRBV28 and TRBJ1-1, with TRBD1 matching 9 bases. The germline V gene has CDR1 MDHEN and CDR2 SYDVKM. CDR3 length: 15 amino acids.

The chain recombines TRBV25-1 with TRBJ1-2, with 7 bases that match TRBD1. CDR3 length equals 15 residues. The germline V gene encodes CDR1 MGHDK and CDR2 SYGVNS. V dropped 5 bases and J dropped 4; count of bases not matched to a gene: 10. CDR3 residues: CASSLGTAGGYGYTF. CDR3 sequence (DNA): TGTGCCAGCAGTTTGGGGACAGCCGGAGGCTATGGCTACACCTTC.

The V gene is TRBV7-8, the J gene TRBJ1-6, with 8 bases matching TRBD1. This CDR3 region has 16 residues. The trim removed 1 base at V and 6 bases at J, leaving 5 bases unmatched. Germline V gene lookup returns CDR1 SGHVS and CDR2 FQNEAQ. In nucleotides, the CDR3 is TGTGCCAGCAGCTTAGGGGTGACAGGGGTTAATTCACCCCTCCACTTT. The encoded protein is CASSLGVTGVNSPLHF.

The V gene is TRBV7-9, the J gene TRBJ1-2; weak D call: TRBD1 (5 bases). Between the trimmed V and J ends, which lost 5 bases and 6 bases, there was a span of 13 bases. Germline-derived CDR1 and CDR2 are SEHNR and FQNEAQ (reference sequence). This CDR3 region has 13 residues. DNA for the CDR3: TGTGCCAGCAGCGAAGACAGACTGGATGGCTACACCTTC. Protein sequence: CASSEDRLDGYTF.

The genes are TRBV3-1 (or the pseudogene TRBV3-2) and TRBJ1-6; TRBD1 agrees at 7 bases. The CDR3 runs to 15 residues. The V gene end was trimmed by 6 bases and the J gene end by 5 bases; junction bases not matched to a gene: 7. CDR1 is LGHDT and CDR2 is YNNKEL in the germline V gene (reference sequence). Written as DNA, the CDR3 is TGTGCCAGCAGTTATTTGGACAGGAATAATTCACCCCTCCACTTT. The encoded protein is CASSYLDRNNSPLHF.

The CDR3 here is CSARDLREAFF. In DNA, the CDR3 is TGCAGTGCTAGAGATCTGCGAGAAGCTTTCTTT. The chain has TRBV20-1 and TRBJ1-1; no clear D gene. The CDR3 length is 11 residues. Trimming left V 0 bases short and J 8 bases short, with 7 bases between. The germline V gene has CDR1 DFQATT and CDR2 SNEGSKA (reference sequence).

CDR3 nucleotides: TGTGCCACCAAGGAGGACGGGAGGGGTAACACCGGGGAGCTGTTTTTT. Protein product: CATKEDGRGNTGELFF. The chain has TRBV24-1 and TRBJ2-2; 8 bases line up with TRBD2. CDR3 size: 16 residues. After removal of 8 bases from V and 2 bases from J, the junction contained 9 bases not matched to a gene. Germline CDR1 KGHDR, CDR2 SFDVKD.

The chain couples TRBV5-1 to TRBJ1-1, with 7 positions matching TRBD1. Germline V gene data show CDR1 as SGHRS and CDR2 as YFSETQ. The CDR3 is made up of 13 amino acids. Trimming at V came to 4 bases and at J to 6 bases, leaving 6 bases not matched to a gene. CDR3 nucleotides: TGCGCCAGCAGCCTACCCCAGGGGGCTGAAGCTTTCTTT. This encodes CASSLPQGAEAFF. The variable domain in full, completed from reference TRBV5-1 and TRBJ1-1, reads KAGVTQTPRYLIKTRGQQVTLSCSPISGHRSVSWYQQTPGQGLQFLFEYFSETQRNKGNFPGRFSGRQFSNSRSEMNVSTLELGDSALYLCASSLPQGAEAFFGQGTRLTVV.

The chain links TRBV18 to TRBJ2-2; D is unclear. V dropped 0 bases and J dropped 5 bases, with 13 bases sitting between them. The CDR3 has 16 residues. CDR1 is KGHSH and CDR2 is LQKENI in the germline V gene. The CDR3 spells CASSPPGNRVTGELFF. CDR3 in DNA: TGTGCCAGCTCACCACCGGGTAACAGAGTTACCGGGGAGCTGTTTTTT.

V and J are TRBV19 and TRBJ1-2, with TRBD1 identical over 8 bases. This CDR3 is built from 14 residues. CDR1 LNHDA and CDR2 SQIVND come from the germline V gene (reference sequence). Trimming at V came to 5 bases and at J to 3 bases, leaving 5 bases not matched to a gene. This CDR3 is CASSQGAVDYGYTF. The DNA of the CDR3 is TGTGCCAGTAGTCAGGGGGCGGTGGACTATGGCTACACCTTC.

The gene calls are TRBV9 and TRBJ1-2; 10 nucleotides agree with TRBD1. Germline values: CDR1 SGDLS, CDR2 YYNGEE. V lost 3 bases, J lost 0 bases, and 5 bases stayed unmatched. The CDR3 has 16 residues. The CDR3 nucleotides are TGTGCCAGCAGCGGACAGGGGGCCTCAGCTAACTATGGCTACACCTTC. It specifies CASSGQGASANYGYTF.